One and the same sample provided the 24 T cell receptor beta chains below, sequenced in a study of regulatory T cells in long-lasting Graves disease. Noted time point: newly diagnosed GD, antithyroid drugs for less than 3 months. From PBMCs, RNA was extracted and then used to make the TCR library. Both iRepertoire HTBI primers and Arm-PCR of CDR3 regions were used to build the TCR beta libraries. MiXCR was run by TCRdb on the multiplex PCR reads, yielding one entry per CDR3 protein. This table has approximately 480,000 distinct CDR3 sequences, about 16% appearing once. The data were also submitted as part of a second study, on T cells in Graves' hyperthyroidism and ophthalmopathy.

The sequences come from peripheral blood mononuclear cells (PBMCs), collected at new diagnosis, from a patient treated with antithyroid drugs. These TCRs come from a man in his forties or fifties with Graves disease.

The V and J genes are TRBV29-1 and TRBJ2-5; D possibly corresponds to TRBD2 (5 bases). V was cut by 6 bases and J by 5 bases, with 13 bases left in between. CDR1 is SQVTM and CDR2 is ANQGSEA in the germline V gene. This CDR3 region has 12 residues. The CDR3 is CSVRPSLETQYF. The CDR3 DNA follows: TGCAGCGTCCGGCCTAGCCTTGAGACCCAGTACTTC.

This clonotype was seen at least ten times. V gene TRBV3-1 combines with J gene TRBJ2-1, with D tentatively TRBD1 (5 bases). V gave up 4 bases and J gave up 9 bases, with 7 bases separating them. Germline V gene data show CDR1 as LGHDT and CDR2 as YNNKEL (reference sequence). This CDR3 is built from 11 residues. The CDR3 DNA is TGTGCCAGCAGCCCTGGGGCTGAGCAGTTCTTC. Translating it yields CASSPGAEQFF.

V gene TRBV27 combines with J gene TRBJ2-3; D ambiguous. Per germline, CDR1 MNHEY and CDR2 SMNVEV (reference sequence). Trimming shortened V by 5 bases and J by 6 bases, and 12 bases separated the two germline ends. The length of the CDR3 is 13 residues. As DNA, the CDR3 is TGTGCCAGCAGTCGGCGCGCTGGGGATACGCAGTATTTT. This sequence encodes CASSRRAGDTQYF.

This clonotype occurred many times. The J gene is TRBJ2-3, the V gene TRBV7-9; 9 bases line up with TRBD1. V shed 1 base, J shed 0 bases, and the junction held 5 bases outside the gene matches. The CDR3 length is 17 residues. Per the germline V gene, CDR1 is SEHNR and CDR2 is FQNEAQ (reference sequence). CDR3 protein: CASSLGGGTGSTDTQYF. The CDR3 bases are TGTGCCAGCAGCTTAGGAGGAGGGACAGGGAGCACAGATACGCAGTATTTT. Using reference TRBV7-9 and TRBJ2-3 for the parts outside the CDR3, the full variable domain is DTGVSQNPRHKITKRGQNVTFRCDPISEHNRLYWYRQTLGQGPEFLTYFQNEAQLEKSRLLSDRFSAERPKGSFSTLEIQRTEQGDSAMYLCASSLGGGTGSTDTQYFGPGTRLTVL.

As for this clonotype: One junction end disagrees with the germline gene, perhaps due to a read error. The V call is TRBV2, the J call TRBJ1-4; the D is unclear. CDR3 length: 14 amino acids. Germline values: CDR1 SNHLY, CDR2 FYNNEI. This chain's CDR3 is CASSTRRTNGKLFF. Here the CDR3 DNA reads TGTGCCAGCAGTACCAGGCGGACTAATGGAAAACTGTTTTTT.

In this sample, this clonotype turned up many times. This chain connects TRBV29-1 to TRBJ1-2; 10 nucleotides match TRBD1. Trimming cost V 7 bases and J 7 bases; bases outside gene matches: 9. The germline gives CDR1 SQVTM, CDR2 ANQGSEA. The CDR3 is 13 amino acids. CDR3 coding DNA: TGCAGCGCAGAAGGGACAGGGGTTTCTGGCTACACCTTC. It codes for CSAEGTGVSGYTF.

Of note for this clonotype: A far larger clone is just one base off, so this is likely a read error. The chain couples TRBV20-1 to TRBJ1-1; a possible D gene is TRBD1 (5 bases). CDR3 length: 13 amino acids. CDR1 is DFQATT, CDR2 SNEGSKA, per germline (reference sequence). The CDR3 DNA follows: TGCAGCGTTGTAGCTGGGGATGGGACTGGAGCTTTCTTT. It translates to CSVVAGDGTGAFF.

This clonotype was counted a few times. The chain joins TRBV5-1 to TRBJ2-3; 14 bases line up with TRBD2. CDR3 size: 17 residues. Per the germline V gene, CDR1 is SGHRS and CDR2 is YFSETQ. With 4 bases clipped from V and 5 bases from J, the junction kept 9 bases outside the gene matches. The CDR3, as DNA: TGCGCCAGCAGCGGGGGACTAGCGGGAGCCCTCCGAGATACGCAGTATTTT. Translating gives CASSGGLAGALRDTQYF.

This clonotype was detected ten times or more. The rearrangement joins TRBV28 to TRBJ1-2; 11 positions match TRBD1. V lost 8 bases and J lost 4; bases outside the gene matches: 6. The CDR3 covers 14 residues. Looked up from germline, CDR1 is MDHEN and CDR2 is SYDVKM. As DNA, the CDR3 is TGTGCCAGCCGGACAGGGGGCGCGAGCTATGGCTACACCTTC. This gives the protein CASRTGGASYGYTF.

Ten or more counts support this clonotype. The chain employs TRBV20-1 and TRBJ1-2; a weak D match, TRBD1 (6 bases). The CDR3 is 11 residues long. V was shortened by 3 bases and J by 6 bases, with 8 bases between the two germline ends. Germline-derived CDR1 and CDR2 are DFQATT and SNEGSKA (reference sequence). CDR3 in amino acids: CSASNRDGYTF. CDR3 sequence (DNA): TGCAGTGCTAGTAACAGGGATGGCTACACCTTC.

In its sample, this clonotype was seen many times. The chain carries TRBV20-1 and TRBJ2-7; 8 nucleotides align to TRBD1. The CDR3 spans 11 residues. Germline CDR1 DFQATT, CDR2 SNEGSKA (reference sequence). For the CDR3, the DNA is TGCAGCGCGGGACAGGACTACGAGCAGTACTTC. This gives the protein CSAGQDYEQYF.

This clonotype appeared many times. At one of its ends the junction is not consistent with the germline gene, which may arise from a read error. The CDR3 DNA is TGTGCCAGCAGGGAAGGGAGTTCACCCCTCCACTTT. Protein: CASREGSSPLHF. The chain links TRBV2 to TRBJ1-6; D is unclear. CDR3 length: 12 residues. Germline lookup yields CDR1 SNHLY and CDR2 FYNNEI. Looking up the rest from reference TRBV2 and TRBJ1-6 gives the full variable domain: EPEVTQTPSHQVTQMGQEVILRCVPISNHLYFYWYRQILGQKVEFLVSFYNNEISEKSEIFDDQFSVERPDGSNFTLKIRSTKLEDSAMYFCASREGSSPLHFGNGTRLTVT.

This clonotype has at least ten counts. The chain links TRBV7-8 to TRBJ2-7; D is possibly TRBD1 or TRBD2 (5 bases each). Deletions cut 2 bases from V and 5 bases from J, with 22 bases between. The CDR3 spans 17 residues. Germline loops: CDR1 SGHVS, CDR2 FQNEAQ. CDR3 protein: CASSLRPPLTWGNEQYF. CDR3 nucleotide sequence: TGTGCCAGCAGCTTACGCCCGCCTTTGACGTGGGGGAACGAGCAGTACTTC.

This chain uses TRBV4-2 with TRBJ2-6; 8 bases are a match to TRBD1. The CDR3 runs 19 residues. The ends lost 2 bases at V and 0 bases at J; junction bases unmatched: 9. Germline V gene sequence: CDR1 LGHNA, CDR2 YNFKEQ. The CDR3 DNA is TGTGCCAGCAGCCAACCCACGGGACAGGAGCTCTCTGGGGCCAACGTCCTGACTTTC. Protein sequence: CASSQPTGQELSGANVLTF.

The chain couples TRBV20-1 to TRBJ2-4; the D gene is possibly TRBD1 (5 bases). Germline lookup yields CDR1 DFQATT and CDR2 SNEGSKA (reference sequence). The V end lost 5 bases, the J end lost 9 bases, and 17 bases lay between the germline ends. This CDR3 is 13 amino acids long. CDR3 loop: CSAPHDSSSIQYF. CDR3 coding DNA: TGCAGTGCTCCGCATGACAGCTCTAGCATTCAGTACTTC.

The sample holds many counts of this clonotype. The chain is built from TRBV11-2 and TRBJ1-2; maybe TRBD1 (6 bases). Germline lookup yields CDR1 SGHAT and CDR2 FQNNGV. The CDR3 loop spans 12 amino acids. V gave up 0 bases and J gave up 12 bases, with 11 bases separating them. CDR3 nucleotide sequence: TGTGCCAGCAGCTTAGAGTCGACAGGCCACACCTTC. Encoded protein: CASSLESTGHTF.

This clonotype was seen at least ten times. The chain carries TRBV28 and TRBJ1-2; 10 nucleotides line up with TRBD1. With 2 bases clipped from V and 5 bases from J, the junction kept 5 bases outside the gene matches. Germline assignment: CDR1 MDHEN and CDR2 SYDVKM. This CDR3 spans 15 amino acids. This CDR3 is CASSLPDRGFYGYTF. The CDR3 region has the DNA TGTGCCAGCAGTTTACCGGACAGGGGGTTTTATGGCTACACCTTC.

Worth noting for this clonotype: The junction differs from germline at one of its ends, possibly a read error. The V call is TRBV6-1, the J call TRBJ1-1; TRBD1 might be the D (6 bases). The length of the CDR3 is 14 residues. Germline loops: CDR1 MNHNS, CDR2 SASEGT. CDR3 sequence (DNA): TGTGCCAGCAGTCGGGACACATTGAACAGTGAAGCTTTCTTT. Translated: CASSRDTLNSEAFF.

The chain has TRBV27 and TRBJ1-6; D might be TRBD1 (5 bases). V was cut by 0 bases and J by 11 bases, with 8 bases left in between. CDR1 MNHEY and CDR2 SMNVEV come from the germline V gene (reference sequence). This CDR3 spans 13 amino acids. CDR3 in DNA: TGTGCCAGCAGTTTATCGGGACGTGCACCCCTCCACTTT. Its protein is CASSLSGRAPLHF.

The V and J genes are TRBV20-1 and TRBJ2-3; no definite D call. Germline CDR1 is DFQATT and CDR2 is SNEGSKA (reference sequence). V gave up 4 bases and J gave up 0 bases, with 11 bases separating them. The CDR3 loop spans 14 amino acids. The CDR3 DNA sequence: TGCAGTGCTATTGGCAGAACTAGCACAGATACGCAGTATTTT. It specifies CSAIGRTSTDTQYF.

This clonotype was observed at least ten times. The chain has TRBV5-1 and TRBJ1-1; D may be TRBD1 (5 bases). V was pared by 4 bases and J by 1 base, with 8 bases between. There are 13 residues in the CDR3. Germline V gene data show CDR1 as SGHRS and CDR2 as YFSETQ. The CDR3 protein is CASSTQGNTEAFF. DNA of the CDR3: TGCGCCAGCAGCACCCAGGGGAACACTGAAGCTTTCTTT.

In this sample, this clonotype turned up many times. The chain uses TRBV7-6 and TRBJ1-1; possible D gene TRBD1, 5 bases. The length of the CDR3 is 15 residues. Germline V gene sequence: CDR1 SGHVS, CDR2 FNYEAQ. Trimming took 5 bases from V and 3 from J, leaving 16 bases between them. CDR3 amino acids: CASSPPGGVDTEAFF. The CDR3 nucleotides read TGTGCCAGCAGCCCCCCGGGAGGGGTGGACACTGAAGCTTTCTTT.

This clonotype was detected ten times or more. The chain uses TRBV3-1 and TRBJ1-5; perhaps TRBD1 as D (5 bases). Trimming stripped 3 bases from V and 0 bases from J, with 9 bases between. The CDR3 totals 15 residues. Looked up from germline, CDR1 is LGHDT and CDR2 is YNNKEL (reference sequence). In DNA form, the CDR3 reads TGTGCCAGCAGCCAGGGGCGCAATAGCAATCAGCCCCAGCATTTT. Translation: CASSQGRNSNQPQHF.

This clonotype was seen more than once but under ten times. The rearrangement links TRBV29-1 to TRBJ2-5; 8 nucleotides align to TRBD1. The J segment lost 3 bases and the V segment lost 7 bases, leaving 10 bases of the junction unmatched. Germline CDR1 and CDR2: SQVTM and ANQGSEA. The CDR3 consists of 14 residues. The CDR3 spells CSADKTGVEETQYF. CDR3 DNA sequence: TGCAGCGCGGACAAGACAGGGGTGGAAGAGACCCAGTACTTC.